These T cell receptor beta chains were read from a single sample in a study of blood T cell repertoires in COVID-19. Data came from immunoSEQ multiplex PCR; TCRdb stores just in-frame clones and leaves some out. In the table there are under 100,000 clones, roughly 80% of which are singletons. Sample: peripheral blood. The receptors here all came from a man older than 75 with active or convalescent COVID-19. Each CDR3 is given with its conserved first and last residue. D genes are given only for firm matches. Size values are once, few and many counts, or a class for expanded clones, and some rows have none.

CDR3 DNA: TGTGCCAGCAGCGTAGGAGTTGCGGGGAGGAACACTGAAGCTTTCTTT; CDR3 protein: CASSVGVAGRNTEAFF; D gene: NA; V gene: TRBV9; clone size: NA; J gene: TRBJ1-1
CDR3 DNA: TGTGCCAGCAGCTTGCCCGGGGGGGCGGGCACCGGGGAGCTGTTTTTT; CDR3 protein: CASSLPGGAGTGELFF; D gene: TRBD2; V gene: TRBV5-4; clone size: NA; J gene: TRBJ2-2
CDR3 DNA: TGTGCCAGCAGCCCGCGGGATGGGATAAACACTGAAGCTTTCTTT; CDR3 protein: CASSPRDGINTEAFF; D gene: NA; V gene: TRBV3-1/TRBV3-2; clone size: NA; J gene: TRBJ1-1
CDR3 DNA: TGCGCCAGCAGCTTTGGAGGGGGCAATGAAAAACTGTTTTTT; CDR3 protein: CASSFGGGNEKLFF; D gene: TRBD1; V gene: TRBV5-1; clone size: NA; J gene: TRBJ1-4
CDR3 DNA: TGTGCCAGTAGTCGTTCTTCTCTAGCGGGGGCCGGAGATACGCAGTATTTT; CDR3 protein: CASSRSSLAGAGDTQYF; D gene: TRBD2; V gene: TRBV19; clone size: once; J gene: TRBJ2-3
CDR3 DNA: TGTGCCAGCAGCCAATCGACAGGGAGGAGGTCGACTGAAGCTTTCTTT; CDR3 protein: CASSQSTGRRSTEAFF; D gene: TRBD1; V gene: TRBV3-1/TRBV3-2; clone size: NA; J gene: TRBJ1-1
CDR3 DNA: TGTGCCAGCAGCTTTCATTTTGGGACAGGGGATGGGTTCACAGATACGCAGTATTTT; CDR3 protein: CASSFHFGTGDGFTDTQYF; D gene: TRBD1; V gene: TRBV5-5; clone size: NA; J gene: TRBJ2-3
CDR3 DNA: TGCGCCAGCAGCCAAGACAGGGGCATAGGGAACACTGAAGCTTTCTTT; CDR3 protein: CASSQDRGIGNTEAFF; D gene: NA; V gene: TRBV4-3; clone size: NA; J gene: TRBJ1-1
CDR3 DNA: TGTGCCAGCAGCCAAACTAGCGGGGGGCACCTCACAGATACGCAGTATTTT; CDR3 protein: CASSQTSGGHLTDTQYF; D gene: TRBD2; V gene: TRBV7-9; clone size: NA; J gene: TRBJ2-3
CDR3 DNA: TGTGCCAGCAGCATTCTTGGGACAGCGATAAACTACGAGCAGTACTTC; CDR3 protein: CASSILGTAINYEQYF; D gene: NA; V gene: TRBV21-1; clone size: NA; J gene: TRBJ2-7
CDR3 DNA: TGTGCCATCAGTGAGCGGGAGGTTGAGCAGTTCTTC; CDR3 protein: CAISEREVEQFF; D gene: TRBD2; V gene: TRBV10-3; clone size: NA; J gene: TRBJ2-1
CDR3 DNA: TGTGCCAGCAGTTCCCCAACAACTAGCGAAAGGGAGACCCAGTACTTC; CDR3 protein: CASSSPTTSERETQYF; D gene: TRBD2; V gene: TRBV27; clone size: NA; J gene: TRBJ2-5
CDR3 DNA: TGTGCCAGCAGTGACTCAGGTCAGGGGCACGCAGATACGCAGTATTTT; CDR3 protein: CASSDSGQGHADTQYF; D gene: NA; V gene: TRBV6-4; clone size: many; J gene: TRBJ2-3